The entry below gives a single TCR beta chain sequence along with its context. No antigen is known for it. Method: immunoSEQ multiplex PCR; TCRdb's copy keeps in-frame clones and lacks some. The data hold about 87,000 clones, with more than 70% observed a single time. V lost 1 base, J lost 3 bases, and 13 bases lay in between. Germline V lookup: CDR1 SGHVS, CDR2 FNYEAQ. The CDR3 runs to 15 residues. The entry originates in a study of Ad26.COV2.S vaccination and SARS-CoV-2 variants. Findings and caveats of the study: Whether participants received vaccine or placebo, their non-spike TCR breadth was similar. It is possible that the TCR breadth and depth analyses underestimated the total T cell responses. Vaccine recipients showed a spike-specific TCR breadth that was higher than in placebo recipients.

This TCR was sampled from a human donor who had recovered from COVID-19. The V call is TRBV7-6, the J call TRBJ2-7, with a weak D call TRBD2 (5 bases). This material consisted of peripheral blood, taken after recovery from COVID-19. For the CDR3, the DNA is TGTGCCAGCAGCTTAGAAGAGGGATCCAACTACGAGCAGTACTTC. Protein sequence: CASSLEEGSNYEQYF. The whole variable domain, remainder taken from reference TRBV7-6 and TRBJ2-7, is GAGVSQSPRYKVTKRGQDVALRCDPISGHVSLYWYRQALGQGPEFLTYFNYEAQQDKSGLPNDRFSAERPEGSISTLTIQRTEQRDSAMYRCASSLEEGSNYEQYFGPGTRLTVT.